Reported below is one T cell receptor (beta chain). The antigen is unknown. This CDR3 is 12 amino acids long. Trimming took off 5 bases at V and 4 bases at J, with 8 bases between the two ends. CDR1 LNHDA and CDR2 SQIVND come from the germline V gene (reference sequence). This sample stems from a study of cytomegalovirus exposure and HLA in healthy donors. Study-wide background: Prior work identified roughly 120 million unique TCR beta sequences in around 170 million T cells. Study-level findings and limits: Reportedly, cytomegalovirus status was diagnosed with high sensitivity and specificity. Later work showed greater clonal expansion in HLA-associated TCR beta chains than in equally common others. Among donors in an Asian-associated ancestry cluster, a later analysis reportedly found fewer N-insertions than the roughly 670-donor mean.

PCR employed 60 Vbeta and 13 Jbeta primers. Generated by immunoSEQ multiplex PCR, the TCRdb table keeps only in-frame clones and is missing some. The table has under 150,000 clones, approximately 81% seen once. V usage is TRBV19 and J usage is TRBJ1-2; TRBD1 might be the D (5 bases). This clonotype was obtained from a boy aged 2 to 9 in good health and CMV-seronegative. The sequenced sample consisted of PBMCs. DNA for the CDR3: TGTGCCAGTAGTTTCGACAGCTATGGCTACACCTTC. Residues: CASSFDSYGYTF.